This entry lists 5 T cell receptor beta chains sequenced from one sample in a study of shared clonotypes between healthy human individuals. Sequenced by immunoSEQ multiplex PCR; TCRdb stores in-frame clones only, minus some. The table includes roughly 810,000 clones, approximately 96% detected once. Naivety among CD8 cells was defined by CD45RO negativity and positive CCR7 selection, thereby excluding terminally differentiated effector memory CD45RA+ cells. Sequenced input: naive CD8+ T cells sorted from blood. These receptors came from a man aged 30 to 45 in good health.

CDR3 nucleotides: TGTGCCAGCAGTTTAGGGCATGCCTACGAGCAGTACTTC. It translates to CASSLGHAYEQYF. V and J are TRBV27 and TRBJ2-7; no firm D call. V was trimmed by 2 bases and J by 2 bases, leaving 7 bases between them. Germline-derived CDR1 and CDR2 are MNHEY and SMNVEV (reference sequence). This CDR3 region has 13 residues.

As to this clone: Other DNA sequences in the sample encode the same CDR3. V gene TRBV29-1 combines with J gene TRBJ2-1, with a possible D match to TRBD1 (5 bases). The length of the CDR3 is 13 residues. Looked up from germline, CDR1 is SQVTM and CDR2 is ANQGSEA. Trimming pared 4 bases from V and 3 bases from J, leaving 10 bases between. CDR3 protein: CSVARRVYNEQFF. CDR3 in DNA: TGCAGCGTTGCGCGCAGGGTCTACAATGAGCAGTTCTTC.

CDR3 sequence: CSVVGLAGPYSYNEQFF. The CDR3 DNA reads as TGCAGCGTTGTCGGACTAGCGGGACCGTACTCCTACAATGAGCAGTTCTTC. The chain links TRBV29-1 to TRBJ2-1; TRBD2 agrees at 12 bases. The CDR3 spans 17 residues. Looked up from germline, CDR1 is SQVTM and CDR2 is ANQGSEA. The V and J ends lost 4 bases and 0 bases, in that order; junction bases with no gene match: 7.

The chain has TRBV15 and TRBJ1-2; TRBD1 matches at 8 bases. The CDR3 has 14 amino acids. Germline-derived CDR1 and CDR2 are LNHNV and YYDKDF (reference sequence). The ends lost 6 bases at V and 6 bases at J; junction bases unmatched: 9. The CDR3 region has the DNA TGTGCCACCAGGGAGACAGGGGCGATCGATGGCTACACCTTC. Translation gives CATRETGAIDGYTF.

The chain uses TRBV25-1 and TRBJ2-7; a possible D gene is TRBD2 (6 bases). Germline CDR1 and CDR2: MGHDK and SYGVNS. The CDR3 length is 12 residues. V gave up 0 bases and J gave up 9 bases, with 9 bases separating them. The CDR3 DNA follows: TGTGCCAGCAGTGAATATAGGGGAGGGCAGTACTTC. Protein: CASSEYRGGQYF.